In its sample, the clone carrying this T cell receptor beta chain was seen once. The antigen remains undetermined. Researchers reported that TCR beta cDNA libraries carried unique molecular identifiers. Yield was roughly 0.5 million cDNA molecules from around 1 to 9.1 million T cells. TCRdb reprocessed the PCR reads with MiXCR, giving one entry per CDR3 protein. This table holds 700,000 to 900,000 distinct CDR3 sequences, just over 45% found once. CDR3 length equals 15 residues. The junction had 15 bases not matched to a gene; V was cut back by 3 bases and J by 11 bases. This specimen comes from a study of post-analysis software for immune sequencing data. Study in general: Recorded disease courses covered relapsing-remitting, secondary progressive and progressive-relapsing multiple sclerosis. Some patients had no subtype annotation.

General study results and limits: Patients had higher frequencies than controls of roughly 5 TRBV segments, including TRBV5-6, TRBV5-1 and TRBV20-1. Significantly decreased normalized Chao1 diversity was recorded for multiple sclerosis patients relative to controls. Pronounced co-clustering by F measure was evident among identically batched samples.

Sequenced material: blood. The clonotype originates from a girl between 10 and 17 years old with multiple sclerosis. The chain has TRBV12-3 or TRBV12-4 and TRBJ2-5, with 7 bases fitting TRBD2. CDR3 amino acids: CASSLGEGRGNEQYF. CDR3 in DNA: TGTGCCAGCAGTTTGGGGGAGGGCCGGGGGAATGAGCAGTACTTC.